Below, 30 T cell receptor beta chains from the same sample are listed, as sequenced in a study of identical twins. Each CDR3 protein gets one entry after TCRdb re-called the 5' RACE reads with MiXCR. The sample consists of more than 650,000 distinct CDR3 sequences, roughly 6% of them appearing once. Sequenced sample: naive T cells sorted from blood. These receptors were collected from a man between 18 and 35 years old in good health.

This clonotype was seen many times. The V call is TRBV7-9, the J call TRBJ2-1; D is ambiguous. The V gene's germline CDR1 is SEHNR and CDR2 FQNEAQ (reference sequence). The germline V and J ends were trimmed by 3 bases and 8 bases, with 8 bases remaining between them. The CDR3 has 12 amino acids. The CDR3 region has the DNA TGTGCCAGCAGCTTCCTACGGGATGAGCAGTTCTTC. It yields the protein CASSFLRDEQFF.

Points on this clonotype: In this CDR3 the conserved last residue, phenylalanine or tryptophan, is missing, so a read error is likely. The chain links TRBV6-1 to TRBJ1-5; D not resolved. The CDR3 length is 18 residues. The V gene's germline CDR1 is MNHNS and CDR2 SASEGT. The CDR3 bases are TGTGCCAGCAGCCACATCCAGACTATAGTTTCGGGCAATCAGCCTCAGCATTAT. This translates into CASSHIQTIVSGNQPQHY.

The gene calls are TRBV6-5 and TRBJ2-1, with TRBD2 matching 11 bases. Germline V lookup: CDR1 MNHEY, CDR2 SVGAGI. Trimming at V came to 1 base and at J to 7 bases, leaving 3 bases not matched to a gene. CDR3 size: 15 residues. CDR3 sequence (DNA): TGTGCCAGCAGTTACTTAGCGGGAGGGACGAATGAGCAGTTCTTC. Protein: CASSYLAGGTNEQFF.

In its sample, this clonotype was seen many times. V usage is TRBV12-3 or TRBV12-4 and J usage is TRBJ2-1; TRBD2 matches 8 bases. The length of the CDR3 is 17 residues. J was trimmed by 1 base and V by 6 bases; bases with no gene match: 11. CDR3 bases: TGTGCCAGCAGATTGAAGCGGGAGCCCAAATCCTACAATGAGCAGTTCTTC. It is translated as CASRLKREPKSYNEQFF.

The sample holds many counts of this clonotype. This chain connects TRBV15 to TRBJ1-1; weak D call: TRBD1 (6 bases). The V gene's germline CDR1 is LNHNV and CDR2 YYDKDF (reference sequence). This CDR3 contains 14 residues. The V end lost 3 bases, the J end lost 0 bases, and 8 bases lay between the germline ends. The CDR3 nucleotides read TGTGCCACCAGCAGGGACAGAATGAACACTGAAGCTTTCTTT. Protein sequence: CATSRDRMNTEAFF.

The rearrangement links TRBV28 to TRBJ1-6, with 8 bases matching TRBD1. The CDR3 is 16 amino acids. J gave up 9 bases and V 2 bases, and 9 bases lay outside the gene matches. Germline V CDR1 and CDR2: MDHEN, SYDVKM. The CDR3 protein is CASSLGARTGSSPLHF. DNA for the CDR3: TGTGCCAGCAGTTTAGGGGCAAGGACAGGGAGTTCACCCCTCCACTTT.

Comments on this clonotype: This CDR3 is missing its conserved last phenylalanine or tryptophan, likely due to a read error. V usage is TRBV19 and J usage is TRBJ2-1; D unclear. The CDR3 extends over 13 amino acids. Germline-derived CDR1 and CDR2 are LNHDA and SQIVND (reference sequence). Trimming removed 5 bases at V and 10 bases at J, with 15 bases between. Written as DNA, the CDR3 is TGTGCCAGTAGTCCCCACCCCGGTGGGGAGCAGTTCTGC. It is translated as CASSPHPGGEQFC.

In this sample, this clonotype turned up many times. The genes are TRBV5-6 and TRBJ1-4, with TRBD1 identical over 8 bases. This CDR3 has 15 amino acids. Germline V lookup: CDR1 SGHDT, CDR2 YYEEEE. Trimming removed 2 bases from V and 5 bases from J; junction bases left unmatched: 5. CDR3 sequence: CASSFGTGKNEKLFF. In nucleotides, the CDR3 is TGTGCCAGCAGCTTCGGGACAGGCAAAAATGAAAAACTGTTTTTT.

This clonotype has ten or more counts. The V and J genes are TRBV6-1 and TRBJ2-2; D not certain. CDR3 length equals 12 residues. The V gene lost 7 bases and the J gene lost 3 bases, with 6 bases spanning the gap. The germline gives CDR1 MNHNS, CDR2 SASEGT. CDR3 sequence (DNA): TGTGCCAGCACCCCAGACACCGGGGAGCTGTTTTTT. Translation: CASTPDTGELFF.

This clonotype was observed a few times. This chain uses TRBV10-3 with TRBJ2-6, with 11 positions matching TRBD1. The junction had 5 bases not matched to a gene; V was cut back by 6 bases and J by 1 base. This CDR3 has 17 residues. Germline-derived CDR1 and CDR2 are ENHRY and SYGVKD. CDR3 loop: CAIRDRGLASGANVLTF. The CDR3 DNA follows: TGTGCCATCAGGGACAGGGGGCTGGCGTCTGGGGCCAACGTCCTGACTTTC.

This clonotype was seen many times. This chain joins TRBV4-2 and TRBJ1-1, with TRBD1 as a possible D gene (5 bases). The ends were cut back, 0 bases at V and 5 bases at J, with 10 bases in the middle. CDR1 is LGHNA and CDR2 is YNFKEQ in the germline V gene. The CDR3 is 14 residues long. CDR3 nucleotide sequence: TGTGCCAGCAGCCAAGAGGCGGGGGGGACTGAAGCTTTCTTT. Its protein product is CASSQEAGGTEAFF.

At least ten counts were recorded for this clonotype. The chain links TRBV5-1 to TRBJ2-1, with a weak D call TRBD2 (6 bases). CDR3 length: 18 amino acids. V was clipped by 5 bases and J by 6 bases, with 27 bases between them. Germline V gene lookup returns CDR1 SGHRS and CDR2 YFSETQ. The CDR3 reads CASRRRVQPGDEGNEQFF. The CDR3 DNA is TGCGCCAGCAGGAGGAGGGTCCAACCGGGAGATGAGGGCAATGAGCAGTTCTTC.

The sample holds a few counts of this clonotype. This CDR3 reads CASSLLSVREQYF. The CDR3 nucleotides are TGTGCCAGCAGCTTATTATCTGTCCGGGAGCAGTACTTC. This chain uses TRBV7-2 with TRBJ2-7; D unclear. Trimming took off 2 bases at V and 7 bases at J, with 12 bases between the two ends. Germline V gene lookup returns CDR1 SGHTA and CDR2 FQGNSA. The CDR3 is 13 amino acids.

The chain combines TRBV7-2 with TRBJ2-1, with 7 nucleotides matching TRBD2. This CDR3 contains 19 residues. In germline, CDR1 is SGHTA, CDR2 FQGNSA. The trim removed 0 bases at V and 0 bases at J, leaving 11 bases unmatched. The CDR3 is CASSLASRGVESSYNEQFF. Here the CDR3 DNA reads TGTGCCAGCAGCTTAGCTTCCCGGGGGGTTGAAAGCTCCTACAATGAGCAGTTCTTC.

This clonotype was counted ten times or more. The chain employs TRBV20-1 and TRBJ2-5; D might be TRBD1 (6 bases). The germline gives CDR1 DFQATT, CDR2 SNEGSKA (reference sequence). V was pared by 5 bases and J by 5 bases, with 18 bases between. The CDR3 runs 14 residues. The CDR3 DNA reads TGCAGTGCTCAAGGGACGGACAGTTGGGAGACCCAGTACTTC. This sequence encodes CSAQGTDSWETQYF.

The CDR3 loop reads CSARNSGSGPFF. The CDR3 DNA follows: TGCAGTGCTAGGAACAGCGGGAGCGGGCCGTTCTTC. This rearrangement joins TRBV20-1 to TRBJ2-1; 8 positions match TRBD2. The CDR3 loop spans 12 amino acids. The J segment lost 15 bases and the V segment lost 3 bases, leaving 10 bases of the junction unmatched. CDR1 is DFQATT and CDR2 is SNEGSKA in the germline V gene (reference sequence).

At least ten counts were recorded for this clonotype. The rearrangement links TRBV24-1 to TRBJ2-2; a possible D gene is TRBD2 (5 bases). V lost 5 bases to trimming and J lost 3 bases, with 9 bases between them. Germline lookup yields CDR1 KGHDR and CDR2 SFDVKD. This CDR3 contains 14 residues. The CDR3, as DNA: TGTGCCACCAGTGTTTTAGCGCACACCGGGGAGCTGTTTTTT. Amino acids: CATSVLAHTGELFF.

This clonotype was observed many times. This chain connects TRBV29-1 to TRBJ2-1; 8 nucleotides match TRBD2. Per germline, CDR1 SQVTM and CDR2 ANQGSEA. The CDR3 is made up of 16 amino acids. V lost 5 bases, J lost 10 bases, and 19 bases stayed unmatched. This CDR3 is CSVLLFGLAGREEQFF. The CDR3 region has the DNA TGCAGCGTTCTTTTGTTCGGGCTAGCGGGCCGAGAAGAGCAGTTCTTC.

The rearrangement uses TRBV30 and TRBJ2-5; 8 bases fit TRBD1. Per the germline V gene, CDR1 is GTSNPN and CDR2 is SVGIG (reference sequence). The V gene end was trimmed by 3 bases and the J gene end by 5 bases; junction bases not matched to a gene: 5. CDR3 size: 13 residues. CDR3: CAWRQGEYETQYF. The CDR3 bases are TGTGCCTGGAGACAGGGGGAATATGAGACCCAGTACTTC. The whole variable domain, filled in from reference TRBV30 and TRBJ2-5, reads SQTIHQWPATLVQPVGSPLSLECTVEGTSNPNLYWYRQAAGRGLQLLFYSVGIGQISSEVPQNLSASRPQDRQFILSSKKLLLSDSGFYLCAWRQGEYETQYFGPGTRLLVL.

The rearrangement joins TRBV11-2 to TRBJ2-4, with 8 bases that match TRBD1. From germline, CDR1 is SGHAT and CDR2 FQNNGV. The CDR3 is 14 amino acids. V gave up 3 bases and J gave up 6 bases; unmatched junction bases: 4. CDR3 sequence: CASSLTGVGNIQYF. The CDR3 DNA is TGTGCCAGCAGCTTGACAGGGGTCGGAAACATTCAGTACTTC.

V gene TRBV7-8 combines with J gene TRBJ2-1, with 10 positions matching TRBD1. This CDR3 region has 15 residues. Germline V CDR1 and CDR2: SGHVS, FQNEAQ. The junction had 5 bases not matched to a gene; V was cut back by 3 bases and J by 6 bases. The CDR3 DNA reads as TGTGCCAGCAGCTTGGGACAGGGGTTGACCAATGAGCAGTTCTTC. This codes for CASSLGQGLTNEQFF. The whole variable domain, filled in from reference TRBV7-8 and TRBJ2-1, reads GAGVSQSPRYKVAKRGQDVALRCDPISGHVSLFWYQQALGQGPEFLTYFQNEAQLDKSGLPSDRFFAERPEGSVSTLKIQRTQQEDSAVYLCASSLGQGLTNEQFFGPGTRLTVL.

The CDR3 is CASSEFPHEQFF. The DNA for the CDR3 is TGTGCCAGCAGTGAATTCCCCCATGAGCAGTTCTTC. The rearrangement joins TRBV25-1 to TRBJ2-1; D is unresolved. This CDR3 is 12 amino acids long. V was cut by 1 base and J by 8 bases, with 6 bases left in between. In germline, CDR1 is MGHDK, CDR2 SYGVNS.

This chain connects TRBV6-2 or TRBV6-3 to TRBJ2-4, with 7 bases matching TRBD2. The CDR3 extends over 12 amino acids. Germline CDR1 is MNHEY and CDR2 is SVGEGT. With V trimmed by 3 bases and J by 11 bases, 4 bases remained unmatched. The DNA for the CDR3 is TGTGCCAGCAGTTATAACCGGGAGGTTCAGTACTTC. This translates into CASSYNREVQYF.

This clonotype was detected ten times or more. The genes are TRBV7-8 and TRBJ2-7; D gene ambiguous. The CDR3 consists of 13 residues. V was pared by 5 bases and J by 4 bases, with 12 bases between. Germline CDR1 and CDR2: SGHVS and FQNEAQ. CDR3 region: CASSMTGKYEQYV. As DNA, the CDR3 is TGTGCCAGCAGCATGACTGGAAAATACGAGCAGTACGTC.

This clonotype has a handful of counts. The chain couples TRBV4-3 to TRBJ2-1; 9 bases line up with TRBD2. V lost 0 bases, J lost 8 bases, and 14 bases stayed unmatched. The CDR3 contains 18 residues. Per germline, CDR1 LGHNA and CDR2 YSLEER. The DNA for the CDR3 is TGCGCCAGCAGCCAAGAATTTCTGGCTAGCGGGACCCACGATGAGCAGTTCTTC. Translating it yields CASSQEFLASGTHDEQFF.

This clonotype is a singleton in its sample. The genes are TRBV28 and TRBJ2-3, with D unresolved. This CDR3 contains 13 residues. CDR1 is MDHEN and CDR2 is SYDVKM in the germline V gene. Trimming left V 2 bases short and J 8 bases short, with 11 bases between. CDR3 residues: CASSLIAAGTQYF. CDR3 in DNA: TGTGCCAGCAGTTTAATTGCGGCAGGTACGCAGTATTTT.

This clonotype was found a few times. This chain connects TRBV5-1 to TRBJ1-4, with 10 bases fitting TRBD1. Germline CDR1 reads SGHRS; CDR2 reads YFSETQ. The CDR3 consists of 14 residues. V was pared by 3 bases and J by 9 bases, with 5 bases of the junction left unmatched. The CDR3 nucleotides read TGCGCCAGCAGCTGGGGACAGGGGATACAAAAACTGTTTTTT. Translation: CASSWGQGIQKLFF.

This clonotype was detected a few times. The chain joins TRBV7-9 to TRBJ2-7, with D unresolved. Germline CDR1 and CDR2: SEHNR and FQNEAQ (reference sequence). Trimming stripped 5 bases from V and 0 bases from J, with 11 bases between. The CDR3 runs 14 residues. The CDR3 nucleotides are TGTGCCAGCAGCATGGCACGGACCTCCTACGAGCAGTACTTC. It yields the protein CASSMARTSYEQYF. Full variable domain (rest looked up from reference TRBV7-9 and TRBJ2-7): DTGVSQNPRHKITKRGQNVTFRCDPISEHNRLYWYRQTLGQGPEFLTYFQNEAQLEKSRLLSDRFSAERPKGSFSTLEIQRTEQGDSAMYLCASSMARTSYEQYFGPGTRLTVT.

At least ten counts were recorded for this clonotype. The rearrangement uses TRBV12-3 or TRBV12-4 and TRBJ1-5, with D perhaps TRBD1 (6 bases). The CDR3 covers 14 residues. V dropped 5 bases and J dropped 2 bases, with 10 bases sitting between them. This CDR3 is CASSGTRGNQPQHF. The CDR3 DNA follows: TGTGCCAGCAGTGGGACAAGGGGCAATCAGCCCCAGCATTTT.

This clonotype was detected ten times or more. One end of the junction does not line up with germline, which may come from a read error. The rearrangement uses TRBV5-1 and TRBJ2-7; 8 bases align to TRBD1. The CDR3 extends over 14 amino acids. From germline, CDR1 is SGHRS and CDR2 YFSETQ. The CDR3: CASSLDRGSYEQYF. The DNA of the CDR3 is TGTGCCAGCAGCTTAGACAGGGGTTCCTACGAGCAGTACTTC.